The rows below give T cell receptor beta chains drawn from one sample of a study of CXCR3-negative and CXCR3-positive naive CD8 T cells. TCRdb reprocessed the 5' RACE reads and stores each CDR3 protein as one record, lacking DNA. The sample's table shows about 120,000 distinct CDR3 sequences. The material sequenced was naive CXCR3- CD8+ T cells from blood. These receptors all come from a human donor in good health. Some clones in this sample may be carry-over from other donors' samples. CDR3s include the opening cysteine and the closing phenylalanine or tryptophan.

cdr3_length: 15; j_call: TRBJ2-1; v_call: TRBV24-1; cdr3_aa: CATSDWSGSYNEQFF
cdr3_length: 16; j_call: TRBJ2-3; v_call: TRBV5-5; cdr3_aa: CASSFSMGSGTDTQYF
cdr3_length: 18; j_call: TRBJ2-1; v_call: TRBV5-3; cdr3_aa: CARSLVVRPGRDRDEQFF
cdr3_length: 13; j_call: TRBJ1-1; v_call: TRBV9; cdr3_aa: CASSVGGRTEAFF
cdr3_length: 15; j_call: TRBJ1-1; v_call: TRBV27; cdr3_aa: CASSLGTGGYTEAFF
cdr3_length: 19; j_call: TRBJ2-5; v_call: TRBV3-1; cdr3_aa: CASSQDRGAASVFQETQYF
cdr3_length: 16; j_call: TRBJ2-1; v_call: TRBV4-1; cdr3_aa: CASSQSEGQSYNEQFF
cdr3_length: 15; j_call: TRBJ1-4; v_call: TRBV7-9; cdr3_aa: CASSSAGEGNEKLFF
cdr3_length: 14; j_call: TRBJ2-7; v_call: TRBV7-9; cdr3_aa: CASSPGLTSYEQYF
cdr3_length: 14; j_call: TRBJ1-1; v_call: TRBV10-1; cdr3_aa: CASRDSRSNTEAFF
cdr3_length: 15; j_call: TRBJ2-5; v_call: TRBV9; cdr3_aa: CASSVEADFRETQYF
cdr3_length: 19; j_call: TRBJ2-3; v_call: TRBV12-3/TRBV12-4; cdr3_aa: CASSHSTAGTPDYTDTQYF
cdr3_length: 14; j_call: TRBJ2-7; v_call: TRBV27; cdr3_aa: CASSFFQGGYEQYF
cdr3_length: 15; j_call: TRBJ2-1; v_call: TRBV6-5; cdr3_aa: CASSYNQGSYNEQFF
cdr3_length: 15; j_call: TRBJ2-3; v_call: TRBV7-9; cdr3_aa: CASSLVDAWADTQYF
cdr3_length: 14; j_call: TRBJ2-6; v_call: TRBV7-9; cdr3_aa: CVEGADSGANVLTF
cdr3_length: 19; j_call: TRBJ2-2; v_call: TRBV14; cdr3_aa: CASSPLRGLAGLYTGELFF
cdr3_length: 15; j_call: TRBJ2-7; v_call: TRBV27; cdr3_aa: CASRSGQGKTTKQYF
cdr3_length: 19; j_call: TRBJ2-5; v_call: TRBV18; cdr3_aa: CASSLTTGLAGGLQETQYF
cdr3_length: 14; j_call: TRBJ2-6; v_call: TRBV29-1; cdr3_aa: CSVVGVSGANVLTF
cdr3_length: 14; j_call: TRBJ2-4; v_call: TRBV28; cdr3_aa: CASVGQGAKNIQYF
cdr3_length: 16; j_call: TRBJ2-1; v_call: TRBV7-9; cdr3_aa: CASSLPGEITYNEQFF
cdr3_length: 12; j_call: TRBJ1-1; v_call: TRBV11-3; cdr3_aa: CASRSGGTEAFF
cdr3_length: 13; j_call: TRBJ2-7; v_call: TRBV7-9; cdr3_aa: CASSPGTYYEQYF
cdr3_length: 14; j_call: TRBJ2-5; v_call: TRBV5-4; cdr3_aa: CASSEGLNQETQYF
cdr3_length: 15; j_call: TRBJ2-3; v_call: TRBV20-1; cdr3_aa: CSARVASGSTDTQYF
cdr3_length: 16; j_call: TRBJ2-5; v_call: TRBV4-1; cdr3_aa: CASSHPRSGGEETQYF
cdr3_length: 15; j_call: TRBJ2-7; v_call: TRBV7-2; cdr3_aa: CASREDPGVTYEQYF
cdr3_length: 15; j_call: TRBJ2-7; v_call: TRBV4-1; cdr3_aa: CASSQDLEGPYEQYF
cdr3_length: 17; j_call: TRBJ2-1; v_call: TRBV4-2; cdr3_aa: CASSQDLERAVYNEQFF
cdr3_length: 14; j_call: TRBJ2-2; v_call: TRBV5-1; cdr3_aa: CASSLGKYTGELFF
cdr3_length: 14; j_call: TRBJ2-1; v_call: TRBV27; cdr3_aa: CASRGLSSYNEQFF
cdr3_length: 14; j_call: TRBJ2-7; v_call: TRBV29-1; cdr3_aa: CSVRTGTDSYEQYF
cdr3_length: 16; j_call: TRBJ2-1; v_call: TRBV4-1; cdr3_aa: CASSQSPGLGYNEQFF
cdr3_length: 13; j_call: TRBJ1-3; v_call: TRBV7-9; cdr3_aa: CASSSPIGNTIYF
cdr3_length: 14; j_call: TRBJ2-2; v_call: TRBV12-3/TRBV12-4; cdr3_aa: CASSVTANTGELFF
cdr3_length: 14; j_call: TRBJ2-1; v_call: TRBV6-4; cdr3_aa: CASQIAGGYNEQFF
cdr3_length: 13; j_call: TRBJ2-5; v_call: TRBV3-1; cdr3_aa: CASSQDSQETQYF
cdr3_length: 14; j_call: TRBJ1-2; v_call: TRBV29-1; cdr3_aa: CSVEDQGPKRGYTF
cdr3_length: 16; j_call: TRBJ2-1; v_call: TRBV6-5; cdr3_aa: CASSPGQGLAANEQFF
cdr3_length: 14; j_call: TRBJ2-2; v_call: TRBV29-1; cdr3_aa: CSALRETNTGELFF